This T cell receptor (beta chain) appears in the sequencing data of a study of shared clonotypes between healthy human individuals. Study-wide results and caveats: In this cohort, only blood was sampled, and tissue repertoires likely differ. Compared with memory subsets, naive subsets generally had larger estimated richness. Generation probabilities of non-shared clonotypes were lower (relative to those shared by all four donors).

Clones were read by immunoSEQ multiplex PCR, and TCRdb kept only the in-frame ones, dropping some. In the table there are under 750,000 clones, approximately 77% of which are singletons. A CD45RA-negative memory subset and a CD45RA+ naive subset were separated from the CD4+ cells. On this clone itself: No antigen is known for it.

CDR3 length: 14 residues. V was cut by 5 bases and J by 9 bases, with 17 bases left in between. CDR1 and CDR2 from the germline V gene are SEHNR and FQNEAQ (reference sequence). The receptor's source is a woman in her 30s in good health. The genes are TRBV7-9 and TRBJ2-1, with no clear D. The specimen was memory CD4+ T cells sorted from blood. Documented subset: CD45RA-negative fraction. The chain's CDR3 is CASSPAGPGGEQFF. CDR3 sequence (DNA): TGTGCCAGCAGCCCCGCCGGGCCTGGCGGTGAGCAGTTCTTC.